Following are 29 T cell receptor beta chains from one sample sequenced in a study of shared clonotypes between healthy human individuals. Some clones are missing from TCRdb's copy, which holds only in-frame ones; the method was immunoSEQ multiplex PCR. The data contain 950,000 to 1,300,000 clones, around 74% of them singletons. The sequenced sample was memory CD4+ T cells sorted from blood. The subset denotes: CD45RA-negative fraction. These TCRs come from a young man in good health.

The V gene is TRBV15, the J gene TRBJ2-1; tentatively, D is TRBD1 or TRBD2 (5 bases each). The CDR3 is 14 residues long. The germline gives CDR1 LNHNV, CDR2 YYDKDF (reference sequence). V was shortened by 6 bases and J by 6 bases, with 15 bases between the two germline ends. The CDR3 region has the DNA TGTGCCACCAGGGGGGTACTAGTCAGCAATGAGCAGTTCTTC. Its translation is CATRGVLVSNEQFF.

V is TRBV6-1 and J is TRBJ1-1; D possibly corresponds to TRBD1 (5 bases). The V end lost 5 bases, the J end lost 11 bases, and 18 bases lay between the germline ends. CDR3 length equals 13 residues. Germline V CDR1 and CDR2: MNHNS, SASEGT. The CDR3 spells CASSSWGGTGAFF. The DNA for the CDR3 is TGTGCCAGCAGTTCATGGGGGGGGACCGGGGCTTTCTTT.

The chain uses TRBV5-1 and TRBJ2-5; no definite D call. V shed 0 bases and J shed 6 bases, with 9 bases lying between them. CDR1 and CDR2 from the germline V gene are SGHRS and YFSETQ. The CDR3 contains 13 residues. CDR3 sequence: CASSLEPGKTQYF. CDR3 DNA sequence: TGCGCCAGCAGCTTGGAGCCAGGAAAGACCCAGTACTTC.

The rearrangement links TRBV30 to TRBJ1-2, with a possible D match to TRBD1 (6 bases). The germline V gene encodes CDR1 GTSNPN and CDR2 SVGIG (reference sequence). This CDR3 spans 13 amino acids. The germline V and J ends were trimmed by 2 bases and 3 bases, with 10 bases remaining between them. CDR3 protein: CAWSHRADYGYTF. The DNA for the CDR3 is TGTGCCTGGAGTCACAGGGCGGACTATGGCTACACCTTC.

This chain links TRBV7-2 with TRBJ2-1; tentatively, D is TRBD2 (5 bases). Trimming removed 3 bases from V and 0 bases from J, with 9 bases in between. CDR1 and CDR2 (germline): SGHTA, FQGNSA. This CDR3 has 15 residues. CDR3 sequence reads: CASSFSGLSYNEQFF. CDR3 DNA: TGTGCCAGCAGCTTCTCAGGACTCTCCTACAATGAGCAGTTCTTC.

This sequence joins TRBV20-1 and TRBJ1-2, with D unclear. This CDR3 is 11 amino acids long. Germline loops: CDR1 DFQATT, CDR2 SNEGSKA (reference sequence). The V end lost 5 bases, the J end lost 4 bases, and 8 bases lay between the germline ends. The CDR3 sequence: CSAANSYGYTF. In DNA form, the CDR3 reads TGCAGTGCTGCGAATTCCTATGGCTACACCTTC.

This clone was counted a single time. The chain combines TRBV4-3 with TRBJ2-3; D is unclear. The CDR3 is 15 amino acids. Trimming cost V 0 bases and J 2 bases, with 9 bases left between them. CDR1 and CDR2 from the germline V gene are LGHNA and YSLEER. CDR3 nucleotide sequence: TGCGCCAGCAGCCAAGATGTGGCGTTCACAGATACGCAGTATTTT. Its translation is CASSQDVAFTDTQYF.

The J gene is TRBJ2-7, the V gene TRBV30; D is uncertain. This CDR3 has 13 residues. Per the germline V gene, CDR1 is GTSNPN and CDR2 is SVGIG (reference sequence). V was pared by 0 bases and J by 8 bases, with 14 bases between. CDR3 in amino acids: CAWSVSSDNKQYF. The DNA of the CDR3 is TGTGCCTGGAGTGTATCCAGCGACAACAAGCAGTACTTC.

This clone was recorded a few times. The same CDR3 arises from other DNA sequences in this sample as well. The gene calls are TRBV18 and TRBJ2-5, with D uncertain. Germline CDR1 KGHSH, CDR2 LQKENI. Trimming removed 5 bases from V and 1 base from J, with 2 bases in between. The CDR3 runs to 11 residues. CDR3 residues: CASSAQETQYF. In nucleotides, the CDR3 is TGTGCCAGCTCAGCCCAAGAGACCCAGTACTTC.

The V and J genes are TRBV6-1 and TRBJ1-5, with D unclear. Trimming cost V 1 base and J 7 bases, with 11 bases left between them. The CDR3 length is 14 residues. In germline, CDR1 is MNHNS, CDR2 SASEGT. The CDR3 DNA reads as TGTGCCAGCAGTGAAGAAGGAGCCCGGCAGCCCCAGCATTTT. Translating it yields CASSEEGARQPQHF.

Written as DNA, the CDR3 is TGTGCCAGCAGCTTCACCGGGACTCGATCTCGGGATACGCAGTATTTT. It is translated as CASSFTGTRSRDTQYF. The chain carries TRBV11-1 and TRBJ2-3; possible D gene TRBD2, 6 bases. This CDR3 is 16 amino acids long. The ends were cut back, 3 bases at V and 6 bases at J, with 19 bases in the middle. From germline, CDR1 is SGHAT and CDR2 FQDESV (reference sequence). Full variable domain (rest looked up from reference TRBV11-1 and TRBJ2-3): EAEVAQSPRYKITEKSQAVAFWCDPISGHATLYWYRQILGQGPELLVQFQDESVVDDSQLPKDRFSAERLKGVDSTLKIQPAELGDSAMYLCASSFTGTRSRDTQYFGPGTRLTVL.

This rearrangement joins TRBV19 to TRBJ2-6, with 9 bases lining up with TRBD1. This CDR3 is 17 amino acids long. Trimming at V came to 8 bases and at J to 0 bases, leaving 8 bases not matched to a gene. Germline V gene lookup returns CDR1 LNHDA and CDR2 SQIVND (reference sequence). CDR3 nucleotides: TGTGCCAGTCGAGAAGGACAGGGGAACTCTGGGGCCAACGTCCTGACTTTC. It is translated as CASREGQGNSGANVLTF.

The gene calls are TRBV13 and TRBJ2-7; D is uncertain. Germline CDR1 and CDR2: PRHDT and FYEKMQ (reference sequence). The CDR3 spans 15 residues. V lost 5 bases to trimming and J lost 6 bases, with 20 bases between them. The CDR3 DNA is TGTGCCAGCAGCCCCCGGAGAGGTCCCTACAGCGAGCAGTACTTC. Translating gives CASSPRRGPYSEQYF.

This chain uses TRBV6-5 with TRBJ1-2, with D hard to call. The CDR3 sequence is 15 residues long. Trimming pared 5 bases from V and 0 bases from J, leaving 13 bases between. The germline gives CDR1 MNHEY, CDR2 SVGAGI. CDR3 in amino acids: CASSRTADSNYGYTF. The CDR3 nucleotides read TGTGCCAGCAGTCGGACGGCGGATTCTAACTATGGCTACACCTTC.

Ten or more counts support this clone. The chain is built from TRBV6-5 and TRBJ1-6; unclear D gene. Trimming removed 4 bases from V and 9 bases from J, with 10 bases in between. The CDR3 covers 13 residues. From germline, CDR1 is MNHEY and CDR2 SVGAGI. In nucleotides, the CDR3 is TGTGCCAGCAGTTCCCTTGAGGGTTCACCCCTCCACTTT. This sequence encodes CASSSLEGSPLHF.

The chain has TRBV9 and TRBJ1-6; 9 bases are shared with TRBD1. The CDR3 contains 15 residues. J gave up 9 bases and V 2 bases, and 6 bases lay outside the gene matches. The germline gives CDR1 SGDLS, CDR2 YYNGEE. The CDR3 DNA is TGTGCCAGCAGCGTTTCCGGGACAGGGTTTTCACCCCTCCACTTT. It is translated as CASSVSGTGFSPLHF. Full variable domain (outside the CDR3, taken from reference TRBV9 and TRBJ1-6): DSGVTQTPKHLITATGQRVTLRCSPRSGDLSVYWYQQSLDQGLQFLIQYYNGEERAKGNILERFSAQQFPDLHSELNLSSLELGDSALYFCASSVSGTGFSPLHFGNGTRLTVT.

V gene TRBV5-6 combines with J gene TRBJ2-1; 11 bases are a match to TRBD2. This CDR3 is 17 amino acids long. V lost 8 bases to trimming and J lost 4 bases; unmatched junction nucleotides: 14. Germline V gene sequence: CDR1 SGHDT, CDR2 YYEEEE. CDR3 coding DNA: TGTGCCAGTACCGGGACTAGCGGCGCCCTGGGTTACAATGAGCAGTTCTTC. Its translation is CASTGTSGALGYNEQFF.

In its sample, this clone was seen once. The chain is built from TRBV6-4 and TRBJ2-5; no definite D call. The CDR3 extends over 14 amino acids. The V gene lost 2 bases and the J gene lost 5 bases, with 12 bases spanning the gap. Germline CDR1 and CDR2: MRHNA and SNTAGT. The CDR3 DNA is TGTGCCAGCAGTGACCCCAGGCGACTGGAGACCCAGTACTTC. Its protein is CASSDPRRLETQYF.

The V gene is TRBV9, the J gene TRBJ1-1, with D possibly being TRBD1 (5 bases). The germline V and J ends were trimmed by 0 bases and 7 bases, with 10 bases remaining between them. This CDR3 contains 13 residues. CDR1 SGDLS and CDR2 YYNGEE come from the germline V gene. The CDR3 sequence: CASSVVAGSEAFF. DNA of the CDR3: TGTGCCAGCAGCGTAGTAGCAGGGAGTGAAGCTTTCTTT.

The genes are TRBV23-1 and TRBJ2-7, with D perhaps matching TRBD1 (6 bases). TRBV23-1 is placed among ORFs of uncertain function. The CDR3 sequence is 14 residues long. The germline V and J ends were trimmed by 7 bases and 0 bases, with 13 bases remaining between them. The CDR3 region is CASNPGETSYEQYF. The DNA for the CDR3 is TGCGCCAGCAACCCAGGGGAGACCTCCTACGAGCAGTACTTC.

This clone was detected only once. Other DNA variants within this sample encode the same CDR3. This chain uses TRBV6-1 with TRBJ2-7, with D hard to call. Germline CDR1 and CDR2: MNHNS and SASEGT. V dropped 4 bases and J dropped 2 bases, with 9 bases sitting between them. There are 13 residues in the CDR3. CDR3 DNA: TGTGCCAGCAGTGCCCGAAGTACCTACGAGCAGTACTTC. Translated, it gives CASSARSTYEQYF.

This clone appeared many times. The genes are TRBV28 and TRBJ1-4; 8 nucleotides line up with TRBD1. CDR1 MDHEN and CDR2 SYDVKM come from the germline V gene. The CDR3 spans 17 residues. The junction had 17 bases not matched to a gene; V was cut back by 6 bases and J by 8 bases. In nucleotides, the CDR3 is TGTGCCAGCAGCCCTGCCCCCGGACAGGGTAGTCGGGAAAAACTGTTTTTT. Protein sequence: CASSPAPGQGSREKLFF.

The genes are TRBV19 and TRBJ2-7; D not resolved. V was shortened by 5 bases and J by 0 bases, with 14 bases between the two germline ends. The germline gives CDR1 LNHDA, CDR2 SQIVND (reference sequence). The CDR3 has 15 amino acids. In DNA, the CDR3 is TGTGCCAGTAGTGTCGACCCCTGGAGCTCCTACGAGCAGTACTTC. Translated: CASSVDPWSSYEQYF.

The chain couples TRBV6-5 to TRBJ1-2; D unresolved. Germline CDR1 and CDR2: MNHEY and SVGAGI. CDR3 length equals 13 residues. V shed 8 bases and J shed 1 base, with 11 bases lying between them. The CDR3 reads CASARRRNYGYTF. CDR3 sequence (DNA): TGTGCCAGCGCCCGACGGCGTAACTATGGCTACACCTTC.

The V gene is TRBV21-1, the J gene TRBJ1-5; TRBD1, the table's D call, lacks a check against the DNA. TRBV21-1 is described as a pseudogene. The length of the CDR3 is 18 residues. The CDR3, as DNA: TGTGCCAGCAGCAAAGCACAAGGGGACAGGGTTCGATATCAGCCCCAGCATTTT. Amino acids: CASSKAQGDRVRYQPQHF.

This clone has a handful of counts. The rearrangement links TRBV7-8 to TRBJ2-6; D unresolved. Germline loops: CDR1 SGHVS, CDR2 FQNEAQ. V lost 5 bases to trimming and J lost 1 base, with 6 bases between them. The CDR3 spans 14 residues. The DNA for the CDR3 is TGTGCCAGCAGCCCCATGTCTGGGGCCAACGTCCTGACTTTC. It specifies CASSPMSGANVLTF. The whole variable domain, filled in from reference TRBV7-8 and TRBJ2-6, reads GAGVSQSPRYKVAKRGQDVALRCDPISGHVSLFWYQQALGQGPEFLTYFQNEAQLDKSGLPSDRFFAERPEGSVSTLKIQRTQQEDSAVYLCASSPMSGANVLTFGAGSRLTVL.

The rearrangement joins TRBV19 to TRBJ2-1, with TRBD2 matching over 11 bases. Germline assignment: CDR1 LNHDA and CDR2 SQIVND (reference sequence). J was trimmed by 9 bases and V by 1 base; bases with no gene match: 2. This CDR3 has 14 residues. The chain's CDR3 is CASSIASGRTEQFF. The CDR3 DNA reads TGTGCCAGTAGTATAGCTAGCGGGAGGACTGAGCAGTTCTTC.

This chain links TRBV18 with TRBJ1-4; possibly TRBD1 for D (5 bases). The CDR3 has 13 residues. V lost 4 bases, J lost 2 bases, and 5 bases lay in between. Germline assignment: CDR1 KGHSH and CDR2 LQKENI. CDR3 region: CASSQGTNEKLFF. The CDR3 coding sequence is TGTGCCAGCTCACAGGGGACTAATGAAAAACTGTTTTTT.

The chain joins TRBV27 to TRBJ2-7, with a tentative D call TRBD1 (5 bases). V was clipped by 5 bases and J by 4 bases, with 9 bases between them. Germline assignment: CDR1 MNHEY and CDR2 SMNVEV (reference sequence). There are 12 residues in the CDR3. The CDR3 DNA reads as TGTGCCAGCAGTGGTTCAGGGTACGAGCAGTACTTC. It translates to CASSGSGYEQYF.